These 21 T cell receptor beta chains were sequenced from one sample in a study of blood T cells in healthy people across ages (dated by TCRdb to 2014 to 2015). Libraries were built with 5' RACE. The sequencing machine was an Illumina HiSeq 2500. A second PCR of about 6 to 11 cycles was run with a J-beta primer mix and a sample-barcoded 5' primer. TCRdb applied fastp at Q25 and MiXCR to the public reads, then kept only in-frame beta chains. Identical CDR3 proteins give one entry, which carries the most common genes and DNA. This sample gives 850,000 to 950,000 distinct CDR3 sequences in total; around 26% of them show up just once. 17% of the sample belongs to the ten largest clones. The specimen sequenced was blood. These receptors all come from a woman of 80 years or more in good health.

This clonotype has at least ten counts. This chain connects TRBV6-6 to TRBJ2-1; D is possibly TRBD1 (5 bases). V lost 5 bases, J lost 12 bases, and 14 bases lay in between. CDR1 and CDR2 (germline): MNHNY, SVGAGI (reference sequence). There are 12 residues in the CDR3. The CDR3 loop reads CASSDSLLGQFF. CDR3 sequence (DNA): TGTGCCAGCAGTGACAGCCTACTGGGGCAGTTCTTC.

This clonotype turned up a few times. The rearrangement links TRBV12-3 or TRBV12-4 to TRBJ1-5, with D perhaps matching TRBD1 (5 bases). This CDR3 comprises 14 residues. Trimming left V 3 bases short and J 7 bases short, with 13 bases between. The chain's CDR3 is CASSLTVREQPQHF. The CDR3, as DNA: TGTGCCAGCAGTTTGACAGTCAGGGAACAGCCCCAGCATTTT.

This clonotype was counted many times. This chain links TRBV5-1 with TRBJ1-1, with TRBD1 identical over 8 bases. The CDR3 totals 13 residues. V gave up 4 bases and J gave up 7 bases; unmatched junction bases: 6. The V gene's germline CDR1 is SGHRS and CDR2 YFSETQ. DNA for the CDR3: TGCGCCAGCAGCCCGGGACAGGCTTATGAAGCTTTCTTT. Translated, it gives CASSPGQAYEAFF.

V gene TRBV5-5 combines with J gene TRBJ2-1; D possibly corresponds to TRBD1 (5 bases). CDR3 length: 14 residues. Between the trimmed V and J ends, which lost 10 bases and 4 bases, there was a span of 18 bases. Per the germline V gene, CDR1 is SGHKS and CDR2 is YYEKEE (reference sequence). CDR3 region: CAVQIGVGYNEQFF. The CDR3 DNA reads as TGTGCCGTACAAATAGGGGTGGGATACAATGAGCAGTTCTTC.

This clonotype came up many times. One end of the junction is discordant with germline, which a read error may explain. This chain links TRBV5-1 with TRBJ2-2; 8 nucleotides align to TRBD1. The CDR3 covers 15 residues. The germline gives CDR1 SGHRS, CDR2 YFSETQ. The CDR3 reads CASSFGTGNTGELFF. In DNA, the CDR3 is TGTGCCAGCAGCTTTGGGACAGGAAACACCGGGGAGCTGTTTTTT.

This clonotype was seen only a few times. The J gene is TRBJ2-4, the V gene TRBV6-2 or TRBV6-3, with D possibly being TRBD1 (6 bases). CDR1 MNHEY and CDR2 SVGEGT come from the germline V gene. The CDR3 is 19 residues long. V was trimmed by 9 bases and J by 6 bases, leaving 33 bases between them. The CDR3 nucleotides read TGTGCCAGTCAGGCCAGCCACTCGAAATCGGGACATTGGACAAACATTCAGTACTTC. Translated: CASQASHSKSGHWTNIQYF.

This clonotype was recorded a few times. Possible read error: a much larger clone is one base away. The rearrangement links TRBV12-3 or TRBV12-4 to TRBJ2-5; D is perhaps TRBD2 (6 bases). This CDR3 has 15 amino acids. V was pared by 7 bases and J by 5 bases, with 20 bases between. The CDR3: CASTLSDGGTETQYF. The DNA for the CDR3 is TGTGCCAGCACCTTGTCGGACGGGGGAACGGAGACCCAGTACTTC.

This clonotype was counted between two and nine times. The J gene is TRBJ2-5, the V gene TRBV6-5, with TRBD2 as a possible D gene (6 bases). The closer fit of TRBJ2-7 to the DNA end suggests the J call may be wrong. Germline CDR1 MNHEY, CDR2 SVGAGI. The CDR3 loop spans 14 amino acids. The CDR3 DNA reads TGTGCCAGCAGGCCGACCGAGACTAGTGGCGAGCAGTACTTC. Translation: CASRPTETSGEQYF.

CDR3 bases: TGCAGTGCTAGAGGGACTAGCGGGATGTCCCCCTACGAGCAGTACTTC. It translates to CSARGTSGMSPYEQYF. J is TRBJ2-7 and V is TRBV20-1, with 12 bases aligning to TRBD2. The CDR3 loop spans 16 amino acids. CDR1 and CDR2 (germline): DFQATT, SNEGSKA (reference sequence). The V and J ends lost 1 base and 2 bases, in that order; junction bases with no gene match: 6.

About this clonotype: With a much larger clone just one base away, this may be a read error. The chain uses TRBV5-1 and TRBJ2-4; D is perhaps TRBD2 (6 bases). This CDR3 has 13 amino acids. Germline CDR1 reads SGHRS; CDR2 reads YFSETQ. In DNA, the CDR3 is TGCGCCAGCAGCTCCCCGGGGGTAAACGTTCAGTACTTC. This translates into CASSSPGVNVQYF.

This clonotype was recorded many times. The V gene is TRBV9, the J gene TRBJ2-3; the D gene is possibly TRBD2 (6 bases). The CDR3 covers 15 residues. CDR1 is SGDLS and CDR2 is YYNGEE in the germline V gene. Trimming cost V 2 bases and J 2 bases, with 12 bases left between them. The CDR3, as DNA: TGTGCCAGCAGCGTCTCTGGACTATTCACAGATACGCAGTATTTT. Its translation is CASSVSGLFTDTQYF.

The chain employs TRBV12-3 or TRBV12-4 and TRBJ2-1; the match to TRBD2 covers 9 bases. The CDR3 sequence is 16 residues long. Germline trimming cut 4 bases from V and 3 bases from J; bases unmatched to any gene: 7. This chain's CDR3 is CASSSSLAGLYNEQFF. In DNA, the CDR3 is TGTGCCAGCAGTTCCAGCCTAGCGGGGCTCTACAATGAGCAGTTCTTC.

A remark on this clonotype: With a much larger clone just one base away, this may be a read error. The V call is TRBV6-5, the J call TRBJ1-1; D ambiguous. In germline, CDR1 is MNHEY, CDR2 SVGAGI. The CDR3 runs to 13 residues. CDR3 nucleotide sequence: TGTGCCAGCAGATACTATAAGGACACTGAAGCTTTCTTT. It yields the protein CASRYYKDTEAFF.

With respect to this clonotype: A read error may explain this, as a much larger clone is one base away. The genes are TRBV11-3 and TRBJ2-5; no firm D call. Germline CDR1 reads SGHNT; CDR2 reads YENEEA. The CDR3 has 13 residues. The CDR3 coding sequence is TGTGCCTGCAGCTTGAACATTCGCGAGACCCAGTACTTC. Its protein is CACSLNIRETQYF.

This clonotype has just a few counts. The gene calls are TRBV5-1 and TRBJ2-7; 7 positions agree with TRBD2. The CDR3 runs 15 residues. The ends lost 0 bases at V and 4 bases at J; junction bases unmatched: 7. CDR1 SGHRS and CDR2 YFSETQ come from the germline V gene. The DNA of the CDR3 is TGCGCCAGCAGCTTGGAGGGAGGGGAGCGATACGAGCAGTACTTC. Translated, it gives CASSLEGGERYEQYF.

The rearrangement uses TRBV11-2 and TRBJ1-1; tentative D call: TRBD1 (6 bases). V shed 4 bases and J shed 0 bases, with 27 bases lying between them. Germline lookup yields CDR1 SGHAT and CDR2 FQNNGV. The CDR3 contains 20 residues. The CDR3 spells CASSSPTSGGRNRLNTEAFF. For the CDR3, the DNA is TGTGCCAGCAGCTCACCTACGTCGGGGGGCAGGAACCGACTGAACACTGAAGCTTTCTTT.

The sample holds many counts of this clonotype. The genes are TRBV10-3 and TRBJ2-7, with no clear D. The CDR3 has 13 residues. Germline V lookup: CDR1 ENHRY, CDR2 SYGVKD. V lost 4 bases to trimming and J lost 2 bases, with 9 bases between them. The CDR3 region has the DNA TGTGCCATCAGTGGTAACTCTGCCTACGAGCAGTACTTC. This gives the protein CAISGNSAYEQYF.

In this sample, this clonotype turned up many times. The rearrangement links TRBV29-1 to TRBJ2-7, with 8 bases matching TRBD1. Germline-derived CDR1 and CDR2 are SQVTM and ANQGSEA. The V segment lost 3 bases and the J segment 4 bases; nucleotides outside the gene matches: 11. The length of the CDR3 is 15 residues. CDR3 DNA: TGCAGCGTTGAGTCGGGACAGGCAACAGGATACGAGCAGTACTTC. Encoded protein: CSVESGQATGYEQYF.

Comment on this clonotype: With a much larger clone just one base away, this may be a read error. This chain links TRBV7-9 with TRBJ2-7; 9 nucleotides line up with TRBD1. Per germline, CDR1 SEHNR and CDR2 FQNEAQ (reference sequence). The CDR3 is made up of 14 amino acids. CDR3 amino acids: CARGDRAYSYKQYF. The CDR3 DNA is TGTGCCAGGGGGGACAGGGCGTACTCCTACAAGCAGTACTTC.

For this clonotype: A much larger clone sits a single nucleotide away, making a read error possible. The V call is TRBV2, the J call TRBJ2-5; D uncertain. The CDR3 runs to 14 residues. V shed 8 bases and J shed 0 bases, with 13 bases lying between them. Germline loops: CDR1 SNHLY, CDR2 FYNNEI. CDR3 protein: CASHPGRDQETQYF. The CDR3 DNA reads as TGTGCCAGCCACCCAGGTCGGGACCAAGAGACCCAGTACTTC.

About this clonotype: It may be a read error: a sequence one base away is much more abundant. V gene TRBV7-2 combines with J gene TRBJ1-2; tentative D call: TRBD1 (5 bases). The germline V gene has CDR1 SGHTA and CDR2 FQGNSA. This CDR3 spans 14 amino acids. CDR3 nucleotides: TGTGTCAGCAGCTTAAAGGCAGGGCCCTATGGCTACACCTTC. It yields the protein CVSSLKAGPYGYTF.